The clone carrying this T cell receptor beta chain was counted only a few times. Its target is not known. This sample stems from a study of T cells after yellow fever vaccination. Germline lookup yields CDR1 LNHNV and CDR2 YYDKDF (reference sequence). V lost 0 bases to trimming and J lost 4 bases; unmatched junction nucleotides: 8. This CDR3 spans 17 amino acids. Findings of the study overall: Post-booster samples contained most primary-vaccination clones (more than 95% CD4, roughly 88% CD8).

By 5'RACE template switching, TCR cDNA was produced, with a universal primer site and UMIs added in the process. Each CDR3 protein is one row after TCRdb ran MiXCR on the 5' RACE reads. The table has 600,000 to 750,000 distinct CDR3 sequences, 9% to 15% seen once; the top ten hold 15%. The starting material was PBMCs, obtained on the day of the yellow fever booster vaccination. The rearrangement links TRBV15 to TRBJ2-1; 8 bases are shared with TRBD2. The TCR originated in a man younger than 40 who received the YFV17D yellow fever vaccine. DNA for the CDR3: TGTGCCACCAGCAGAGAAGCCACGGGGGGGGGTTACAATGAGCAGTTCTTC. It yields the protein CATSREATGGGYNEQFF.